The next 17 T cell receptor beta chains were all read from a single sample in a study of cytomegalovirus exposure and HLA in healthy donors. PCR used 60 Vbeta primers and 13 Jbeta primers. Libraries were prepared by immunoSEQ multiplex PCR; TCRdb keeps only in-frame clonotypes and omits some of them. The sample records approximately 180,000 clones, 80% to 85% being singletons. Input material: PBMCs. The receptor source for this set is a woman younger than 35 in good health and CMV-seronegative.

This chain uses TRBV7-2 with TRBJ2-1, with 8 nucleotides matching TRBD2. Germline CDR1 is SGHTA and CDR2 is FQGNSA. The CDR3 has 16 amino acids. V lost 2 bases and J lost 3; bases outside the gene matches: 6. This chain's CDR3 is CASSLLPREVYNEQFF. Here the CDR3 DNA reads TGTGCCAGCAGCTTACTACCGCGGGAGGTCTACAATGAGCAGTTCTTC.

V and J are TRBV5-1 and TRBJ2-4; 7 bases agree with TRBD1. Germline assignment: CDR1 SGHRS and CDR2 YFSETQ. V dropped 4 bases and J dropped 1; count of bases not matched to a gene: 5. This CDR3 is 15 amino acids long. This CDR3 reads CASSETGVAKNIQYF. The CDR3 DNA reads TGCGCCAGCAGCGAAACAGGGGTTGCCAAAAACATTCAGTACTTC.

The chain is built from TRBV19 and TRBJ1-1; TRBD1 is a possible D gene (6 bases). Trimming took off 5 bases at V and 1 base at J, with 14 bases between the two ends. Germline V lookup: CDR1 LNHDA, CDR2 SQIVND (reference sequence). CDR3 length: 15 amino acids. Here the CDR3 DNA reads TGTGCCAGTAGTTTTCGGACAGCCCAGAACACTGAAGCTTTCTTT. Protein: CASSFRTAQNTEAFF. The full variable domain, completed using reference TRBV19 and TRBJ1-1, is DGGITQSPKYLFRKEGQNVTLSCEQNLNHDAMYWYRQDPGQGLRLIYYSQIVNDFQKGDIAEGYSVSREKKESFPLTVTSAQKNPTAFYLCASSFRTAQNTEAFFGQGTRLTVV.

Concerning this clone itself: The same CDR3 arises from other DNA sequences in this sample as well. Written as DNA, the CDR3 is TGCGCCAGCAGCTCACAACCTAGCGGCCCTGCGAACACCGGGGAGCTGTTTTTT. It translates to CASSSQPSGPANTGELFF. This chain uses TRBV4-3 with TRBJ2-2; 7 bases match TRBD2. The CDR3 covers 18 residues. The germline gives CDR1 LGHNA, CDR2 YSLEER. V was clipped by 5 bases and J by 0 bases; unmatched bases: 12.

This clone has only one observation. V is TRBV27 and J is TRBJ2-7; 8 nucleotides match TRBD1. CDR1 and CDR2 from the germline V gene are MNHEY and SMNVEV (reference sequence). Unmatched junction bases numbered 10, after V lost 4 bases and J lost 5 bases. The CDR3 sequence is 15 residues long. DNA of the CDR3: TGTGCCAGCAGTTCTTTCAGGGGGCCCCGCGACGAGCAGTACTTC. As protein: CASSSFRGPRDEQYF.

The J gene is TRBJ2-1, the V gene TRBV5-1; possibly TRBD1 for D (6 bases). Germline V lookup: CDR1 SGHRS, CDR2 YFSETQ. Trimming took off 4 bases at V and 0 bases at J, with 20 bases between the two ends. This CDR3 comprises 18 residues. The CDR3: CASSAAGATLSSYNEQFF. The CDR3, as DNA: TGCGCCAGCAGCGCAGCAGGGGCCACTCTCAGCTCCTACAATGAGCAGTTCTTC.

The V gene is TRBV10-1, the J gene TRBJ2-3; the match to TRBD2 covers 11 bases. The trim removed 2 bases at V and 6 bases at J, leaving 4 bases unmatched. Germline-derived CDR1 and CDR2 are WNHNN and SYGVQD (reference sequence). The CDR3 has 15 residues. The CDR3 is CASSETSGGRDTQYF. CDR3 nucleotides: TGCGCCAGCAGTGAGACTAGCGGGGGACGCGATACGCAGTATTTT.

V usage is TRBV4-2 and J usage is TRBJ2-1, with 7 bases matching TRBD2. The CDR3 sequence is 15 residues long. The ends lost 4 bases at V and 3 bases at J; junction bases unmatched: 6. Germline CDR1 and CDR2: LGHNA and YNFKEQ. The CDR3 spells CASSRGLVNYNEQFF. The CDR3 bases are TGTGCCAGCAGCCGCGGACTAGTCAACTACAATGAGCAGTTCTTC.

This clone was found a few times. The chain combines TRBV2 with TRBJ1-5, with no clear D. Trimming removed 6 bases from V and 3 bases from J, with 9 bases in between. Per germline, CDR1 SNHLY and CDR2 FYNNEI. The CDR3 is made up of 13 amino acids. CDR3 DNA: TGTGCCAGCAGGCTGGAGGTCAATCAGCCCCAGCATTTT. Encoded protein: CASRLEVNQPQHF.

This chain joins TRBV6-5 and TRBJ2-5; a weak D match, TRBD1 (8 bases). V lost 2 bases to trimming and J lost 4 bases, with 14 bases between them. Germline V gene data show CDR1 as MNHEY and CDR2 as SVGAGI. This CDR3 has 15 amino acids. The CDR3 spells CASSYLTGGVETQYF. The CDR3 coding sequence is TGTGCCAGCAGTTACCTAACAGGGGGGGTAGAGACCCAGTACTTC.

The genes are TRBV7-9 and TRBJ1-5; 8 positions agree with TRBD1. V lost 5 bases, J lost 3 bases, and 6 bases stayed unmatched. The CDR3 is made up of 15 amino acids. CDR1 is SEHNR and CDR2 is FQNEAQ in the germline V gene (reference sequence). The chain's CDR3 is CASSSGTGYNQPQHF. CDR3 in DNA: TGTGCCAGCAGCAGCGGGACAGGCTACAATCAGCCCCAGCATTTT.

The V and J genes are TRBV6-1 and TRBJ2-5; 7 bases match TRBD2. CDR1 is MNHNS, CDR2 SASEGT, per germline. The trim removed 0 bases at V and 8 bases at J, leaving 3 bases unmatched. There are 13 residues in the CDR3. The CDR3 protein is CASSEAWEGTQYF. In DNA form, the CDR3 reads TGTGCCAGCAGTGAAGCTTGGGAGGGAACCCAGTACTTC.

This chain connects TRBV27 to TRBJ1-5, with D hard to call. V was pared by 2 bases and J by 6 bases, with 11 bases between. Germline CDR1 MNHEY, CDR2 SMNVEV (reference sequence). The length of the CDR3 is 14 residues. CDR3 protein: CASSLRGEVQPQHF. CDR3 DNA: TGTGCCAGCAGTTTACGGGGTGAGGTTCAGCCCCAGCATTTT.

J is TRBJ2-5 and V is TRBV2, with 7 bases identical to TRBD2. V dropped 8 bases and J dropped 4; count of bases not matched to a gene: 7. The CDR3 runs 13 residues. Per germline, CDR1 SNHLY and CDR2 FYNNEI. CDR3 nucleotide sequence: TGTGCCAGCGGCGGGAGTATCTCAGAGACCCAGTACTTC. It specifies CASGGSISETQYF.

In its sample, this clone was seen once. The gene calls are TRBV21-1 and TRBJ1-5. TRBV21-1 is a known pseudogene. The CDR3 has 13 residues. CDR3 loop: CASSKARYQPQHF. CDR3 DNA sequence: TGTGCCAGCAGCAAAGCGCGGTATCAGCCCCAGCATTTT.

This rearrangement joins TRBV25-1 to TRBJ2-1; D ambiguous. The germline V and J ends were trimmed by 10 bases and 0 bases, with 19 bases remaining between them. Germline V gene sequence: CDR1 MGHDK, CDR2 SYGVNS. This CDR3 has 16 amino acids. The CDR3 reads CATELFSRGSYNEQFF. The DNA for the CDR3 is TGTGCCACCGAACTTTTCTCTCGAGGCTCCTACAATGAGCAGTTCTTC.

The CDR3 is CASSPGTGVRQPQHF. The CDR3 nucleotides read TGCGCCAGCAGCCCAGGGACAGGGGTACGGCAGCCCCAGCATTTT. The chain joins TRBV4-3 to TRBJ1-5, with 10 bases matching TRBD1. The CDR3 runs 15 residues. Germline loops: CDR1 LGHNA, CDR2 YSLEER. J was trimmed by 7 bases and V by 4 bases; bases with no gene match: 7.